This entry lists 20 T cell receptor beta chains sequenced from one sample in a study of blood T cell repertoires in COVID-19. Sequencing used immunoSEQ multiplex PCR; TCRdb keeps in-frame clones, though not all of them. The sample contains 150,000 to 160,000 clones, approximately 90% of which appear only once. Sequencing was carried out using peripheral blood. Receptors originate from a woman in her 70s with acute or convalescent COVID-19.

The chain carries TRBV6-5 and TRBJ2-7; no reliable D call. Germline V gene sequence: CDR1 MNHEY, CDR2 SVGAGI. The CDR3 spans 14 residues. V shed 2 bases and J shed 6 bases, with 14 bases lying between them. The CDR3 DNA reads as TGTGCCAGCAGTTACAATGGCAGGTCTTCCGAGCAGTACTTC. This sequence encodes CASSYNGRSSEQYF.

This chain's CDR3 is CSVEDRRGWDNEQFF. The CDR3 DNA sequence: TGCAGCGTTGAAGATCGAAGGGGATGGGACAATGAGCAGTTCTTC. The genes are TRBV29-1 and TRBJ2-1; TRBD1 might be the D (5 bases). V was clipped by 0 bases and J by 5 bases, with 14 bases between them. Germline CDR1 reads SQVTM; CDR2 reads ANQGSEA. There are 15 residues in the CDR3.

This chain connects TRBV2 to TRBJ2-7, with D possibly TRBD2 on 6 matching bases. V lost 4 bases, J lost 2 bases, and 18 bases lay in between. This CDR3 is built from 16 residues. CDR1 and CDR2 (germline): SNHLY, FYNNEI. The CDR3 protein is CASSGGPGGIPYEQYF. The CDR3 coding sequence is TGTGCCAGCAGTGGGGGTCCAGGAGGGATCCCCTACGAGCAGTACTTC.

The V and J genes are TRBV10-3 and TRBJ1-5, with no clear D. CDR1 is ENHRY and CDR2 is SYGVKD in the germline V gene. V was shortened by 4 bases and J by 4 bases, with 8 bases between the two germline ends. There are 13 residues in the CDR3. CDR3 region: CAISVERNQPQHF. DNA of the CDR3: TGTGCCATCAGTGTAGAGAGGAATCAGCCCCAGCATTTT.

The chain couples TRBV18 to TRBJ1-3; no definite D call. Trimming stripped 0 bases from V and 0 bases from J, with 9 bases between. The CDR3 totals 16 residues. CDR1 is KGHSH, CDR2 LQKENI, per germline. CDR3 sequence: CASSPPGRYSGNTIYF. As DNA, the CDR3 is TGTGCCAGCTCACCACCTGGCAGGTACTCTGGAAACACCATATATTTT.

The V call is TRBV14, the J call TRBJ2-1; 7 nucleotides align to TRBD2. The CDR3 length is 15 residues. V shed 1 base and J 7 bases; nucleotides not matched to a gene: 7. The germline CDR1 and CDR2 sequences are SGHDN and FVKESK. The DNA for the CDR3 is TGTGCCAGCAGCCAAGTGGGACTAAAAACGAATGAGCAGTTCTTC. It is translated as CASSQVGLKTNEQFF.

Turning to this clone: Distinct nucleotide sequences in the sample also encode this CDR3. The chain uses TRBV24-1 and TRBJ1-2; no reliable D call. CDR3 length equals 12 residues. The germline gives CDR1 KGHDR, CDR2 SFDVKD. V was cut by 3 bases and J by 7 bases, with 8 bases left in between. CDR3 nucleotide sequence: TGTGCCACCAGTGATCCCTCCCGTGGCTACACCTTC. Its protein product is CATSDPSRGYTF.

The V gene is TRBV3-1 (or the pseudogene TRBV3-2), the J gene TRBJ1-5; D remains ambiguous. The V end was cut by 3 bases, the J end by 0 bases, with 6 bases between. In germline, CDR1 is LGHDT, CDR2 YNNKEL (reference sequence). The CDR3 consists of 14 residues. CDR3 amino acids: CASSQGSSNQPQHF. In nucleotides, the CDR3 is TGTGCCAGCAGCCAGGGGAGTAGCAATCAGCCCCAGCATTTT.

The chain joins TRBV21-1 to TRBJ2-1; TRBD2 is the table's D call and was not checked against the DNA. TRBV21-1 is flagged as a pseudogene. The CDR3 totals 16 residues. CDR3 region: CASSKGPDWRGNEQFF. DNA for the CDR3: TGTGCCAGCAGCAAAGGCCCTGACTGGAGGGGCAATGAGCAGTTCTTC.

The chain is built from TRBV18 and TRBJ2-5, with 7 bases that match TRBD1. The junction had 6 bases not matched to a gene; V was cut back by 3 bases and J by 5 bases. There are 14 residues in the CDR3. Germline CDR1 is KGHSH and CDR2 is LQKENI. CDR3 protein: CASSPLGQEETQYF. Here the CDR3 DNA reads TGTGCCAGCTCACCCCTTGGACAGGAGGAGACCCAGTACTTC.

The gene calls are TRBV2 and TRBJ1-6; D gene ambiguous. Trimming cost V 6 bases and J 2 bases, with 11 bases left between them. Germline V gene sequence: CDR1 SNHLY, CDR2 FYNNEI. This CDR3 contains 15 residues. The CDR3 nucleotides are TGTGCCAGCAGCAGGATCCGAACCTATAATTCACCCCTCCACTTT. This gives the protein CASSRIRTYNSPLHF.

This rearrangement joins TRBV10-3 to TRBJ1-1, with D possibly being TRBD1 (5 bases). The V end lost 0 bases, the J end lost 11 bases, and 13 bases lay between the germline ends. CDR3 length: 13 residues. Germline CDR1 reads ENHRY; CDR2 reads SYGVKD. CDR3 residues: CAISESTARGAFF. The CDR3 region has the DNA TGTGCCATCAGTGAGTCAACGGCCCGGGGGGCTTTCTTT.

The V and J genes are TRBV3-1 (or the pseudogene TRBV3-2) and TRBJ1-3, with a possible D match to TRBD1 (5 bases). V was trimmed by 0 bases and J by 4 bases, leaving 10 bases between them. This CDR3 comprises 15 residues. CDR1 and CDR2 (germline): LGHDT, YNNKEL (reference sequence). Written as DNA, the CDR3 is TGTGCCAGCAGCCAAGATTGGACATCCGGAAACACCATATATTTT. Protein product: CASSQDWTSGNTIYF.

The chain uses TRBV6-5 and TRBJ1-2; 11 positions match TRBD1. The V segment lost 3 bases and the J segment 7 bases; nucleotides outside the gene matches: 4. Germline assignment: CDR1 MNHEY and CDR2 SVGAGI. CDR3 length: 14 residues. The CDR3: CASSYFGTGGGYTF. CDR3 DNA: TGTGCCAGCAGTTATTTTGGGACAGGGGGTGGCTACACCTTC.

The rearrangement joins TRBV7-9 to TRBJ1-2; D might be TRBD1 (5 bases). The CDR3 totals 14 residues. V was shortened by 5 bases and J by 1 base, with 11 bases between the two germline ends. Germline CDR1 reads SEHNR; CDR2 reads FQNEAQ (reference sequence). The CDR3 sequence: CASSHLTDNYGYTF. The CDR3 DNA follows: TGTGCCAGCAGCCATCTGACAGATAACTATGGCTACACCTTC.

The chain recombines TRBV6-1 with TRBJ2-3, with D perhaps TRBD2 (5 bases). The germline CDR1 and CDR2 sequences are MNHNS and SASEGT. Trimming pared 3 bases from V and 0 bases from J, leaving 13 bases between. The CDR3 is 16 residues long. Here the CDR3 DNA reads TGTGCCAGCAGTGACTGGGGAGCGGCTAGCACAGATACGCAGTATTTT. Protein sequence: CASSDWGAASTDTQYF.

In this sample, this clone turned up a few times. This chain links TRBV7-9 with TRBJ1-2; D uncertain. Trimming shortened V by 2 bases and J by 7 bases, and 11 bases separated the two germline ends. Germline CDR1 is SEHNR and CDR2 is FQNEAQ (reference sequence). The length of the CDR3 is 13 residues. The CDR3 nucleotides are TGTGCCAGCAGCTTACGGACCGCGGGTGGCTACACCTTC. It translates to CASSLRTAGGYTF.

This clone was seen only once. CDR3 region: CASSLGADTQYF. The CDR3 coding sequence is TGTGCCAGCAGTTTAGGAGCAGATACGCAGTATTTT. The chain joins TRBV12-3 or TRBV12-4 to TRBJ2-3, with no clear D. The ends were cut back, 1 base at V and 4 bases at J, with 3 bases in the middle. The CDR3 is made up of 12 amino acids.

This CDR3 is CASSRGGTTEAFF. As DNA, the CDR3 is TGTGCCAGCAGTAGGGGGGGGACAACGGAAGCTTTCTTT. The rearrangement joins TRBV12-3 or TRBV12-4 to TRBJ1-1; a possible D gene is TRBD1 (6 bases). Trimming took 5 bases from V and 8 from J, leaving 15 bases between them. CDR3 length: 13 residues.

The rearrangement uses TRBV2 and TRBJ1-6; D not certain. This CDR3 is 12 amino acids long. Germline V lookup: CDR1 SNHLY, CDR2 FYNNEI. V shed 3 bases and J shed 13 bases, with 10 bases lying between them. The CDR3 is CASSDGEGPLHF. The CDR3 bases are TGTGCCAGCAGTGATGGGGAGGGCCCCCTCCACTTT. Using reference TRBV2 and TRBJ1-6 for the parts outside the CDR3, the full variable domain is EPEVTQTPSHQVTQMGQEVILRCVPISNHLYFYWYRQILGQKVEFLVSFYNNEISEKSEIFDDQFSVERPDGSNFTLKIRSTKLEDSAMYFCASSDGEGPLHFGNGTRLTVT.